This is a list of T cell receptor beta chains from one sample in a study of Graves' ophthalmopathy and Graves' hyperthyroidism. TCRdb reanalysed the multiplex PCR reads using MiXCR and keeps one entry per CDR3 protein. Of 740,000 or so distinct CDR3 sequences detected, roughly 40% appear once; the ten largest clones hold less than 55%. The sequenced sample was peripheral blood. Every receptor here comes from an adult man with Graves' ophthalmopathy. Each CDR3 is given with its conserved first and last residue. The D gene is left open where the match is weak. Size is stated for part of the rows, as once, few or many counts, or as a class when the clone is expanded.

CASSLVSARQLYGYTF	TGCGCCAGCAGCTTGGTCTCTGCTCGACAGCTATATGGCTACACCTTC	TRBV5-1	many	TRBJ1-2	16	-
CSVGGQVTWEGYTF	TGCAGCGTTGGCGGACAGGTTACTTGGGAAGGCTACACCTTC	TRBV29-1	-	TRBJ1-2	14	TRBD1
CASSFSGSQETQYF	TGTGCCAGCAGCTTCTCCGGGTCGCAAGAGACCCAGTACTTC	TRBV7-2	many	TRBJ2-5	14	-
CASSLRGSAEQYF	TGTGCCAGCAGCCTTCGGGGGTCAGCGGAGCAGTACTTC	TRBV14	-	TRBJ2-7	13	-
CASSYDTGGGRTEAFF	TGTGCCAGCAGCTACGATACAGGGGGAGGTCGCACTGAAGCTTTCTTT	TRBV7-8	few	TRBJ1-1	16	TRBD1
CASSRQGRDEQYF	TGTGCCAGCAGCCGACAGGGTAGGGACGAGCAGTACTTC	TRBV7-9	-	TRBJ2-7	13	TRBD1
CSASAGRQNYGYTF	TGCAGTGCTTCTGCGGGGCGACAGAACTATGGCTACACCTTC	TRBV20-1	-	TRBJ1-2	14	-
CASSSRQGIHGELFF	TGTGCCAGCAGCTCCCGGCAGGGGATTCACGGGGAGCTGTTTTTT	TRBV7-9	-	TRBJ2-2	15	-
CATGDGELFF	TGTGCCACAGGGGACGGGGAGCTGTTTTTT	TRBV25-1	few	TRBJ2-2	10	-
CASSRGDHGYTF	TGTGCCAGCAGCCGAGGTGACCATGGCTACACCTTC	TRBV6-5	few	TRBJ1-2	12	-
CASRPAQGRNSPLHF	TGTGCCAGCAGGCCCGCCCAGGGGCGTAATTCACCCCTCCACTTT	TRBV12-3/TRBV12-4	-	TRBJ1-6	15	-
CAISEGQGGETQYF	TGTGCCATCAGTGAGGGGCAGGGGGGAGAGACCCAGTACTTC	TRBV10-3	few	TRBJ2-5	14	-
CASTGGGSVQPQYF	TGTGCCAGCACTGGCGGAGGATCTGTTCAGCCCCAGTACTTC	TRBV7-8	once	TRBJ2-5	14	-
CASSESGPTEAFF	TGCGCCAGCAGTGAGTCAGGGCCTACTGAAGCTTTCTTT	TRBV10-2	-	TRBJ1-1	13	-
CASSVGGRQPQHF	TGTGCCAGCAGCGTAGGGGGCCGTCAGCCCCAGCATTTT	TRBV7-9	-	TRBJ1-5	13	TRBD1
CSAVRDSNQPQHF	TGCAGTGCCGTCCGGGACAGTAATCAGCCCCAGCATTTT	TRBV20-1	many	TRBJ1-5	13	TRBD1